The source of this T cell receptor (beta chain) is a study of identical twins. TCRdb passed the 5' RACE reads through MiXCR, listing each CDR3 protein once. Of roughly 200,000 distinct CDR3 sequences listed, around a sixth are singletons. V gave up 7 bases and J gave up 1 base, with 12 bases separating them. Germline V gene lookup returns CDR1 MNHEY and CDR2 SVGEGT. The CDR3 length is 14 residues. These data also formed part of another study, on T cells expressing NK-cell markers.

The receptor comes from a woman aged 18-30 years in good health. The chain combines TRBV6-2 or TRBV6-3 with TRBJ2-3; D might be TRBD2 (5 bases). The sequenced material came from CD8+ T cells sorted from blood. The CDR3 sequence: CASIRDYGTDTQYF. The CDR3 bases are TGTGCCAGCATTCGGGATTACGGCACAGATACGCAGTATTTT.